The 5 T cell receptor beta chains given below trace back to one sample, sequenced in a study of shared clonotypes between healthy human individuals. CD45RO negativity and positive selection for CCR7 defined naive CD8 cells, a population that excluded terminally differentiated effector memory CD45RA+ cells. Generated by immunoSEQ multiplex PCR, the TCRdb table keeps only in-frame clones and is missing some. Among approximately 2,200,000 clones listed, more than 85% were seen once. The sample taken for sequencing was naive CD8+ T cells from PBMCs. The source of these receptors is a man between 18 and 29 years old in good health. Some clones in this sample may be carry-over from other donors' samples.

The chain uses TRBV10-2 and TRBJ2-7, with 10 positions matching TRBD2. V lost 3 bases and J lost 6; bases outside the gene matches: 2. The V gene's germline CDR1 is WSHSY and CDR2 SAAADI. The CDR3 is 13 amino acids. This CDR3 reads CASSELAGPEQYF. As DNA, the CDR3 is TGCGCCAGCAGTGAACTAGCGGGGCCCGAGCAGTACTTC.

J is TRBJ2-7 and V is TRBV4-3; TRBD2 aligns across 7 bases. Germline-derived CDR1 and CDR2 are LGHNA and YSLEER. This CDR3 spans 13 amino acids. V was clipped by 1 base and J by 7 bases; unmatched bases: 4. The CDR3 nucleotides read TGCGCCAGCAGCCAAGGGACTAGGTATGAGCAGTACTTC. Encoded protein: CASSQGTRYEQYF.

The rearrangement links TRBV5-1 to TRBJ2-1; TRBD1 aligns across 9 bases. The length of the CDR3 is 17 residues. V shed 6 bases, J shed 1 base, and the junction held 11 bases outside the gene matches. From germline, CDR1 is SGHRS and CDR2 YFSETQ. As DNA, the CDR3 is TGCGCCAGCACCGGCCATGCGACAGGGGGTTCCTACAATGAGCAGTTCTTC. This gives the protein CASTGHATGGSYNEQFF.

The chain couples TRBV28 to TRBJ1-3, with D uncertain. Germline V gene data show CDR1 as MDHEN and CDR2 as SYDVKM. This CDR3 region has 14 residues. V lost 3 bases and J lost 0, with 6 bases in between. CDR3 coding DNA: TGTGCCAGCAGTTTTCTAAACTCTGGAAACACCATATATTTT. It codes for CASSFLNSGNTIYF.

J is TRBJ1-1 and V is TRBV2; D possibly corresponds to TRBD1 (6 bases). The germline gives CDR1 SNHLY, CDR2 FYNNEI. This CDR3 is 19 amino acids long. V was trimmed by 2 bases and J by 10 bases, leaving 32 bases between them. CDR3 region: CASSEWFEDRPTWGLRAFF. The CDR3 DNA sequence: TGTGCCAGCAGTGAATGGTTTGAGGATCGACCTACCTGGGGGCTGAGAGCTTTCTTT.